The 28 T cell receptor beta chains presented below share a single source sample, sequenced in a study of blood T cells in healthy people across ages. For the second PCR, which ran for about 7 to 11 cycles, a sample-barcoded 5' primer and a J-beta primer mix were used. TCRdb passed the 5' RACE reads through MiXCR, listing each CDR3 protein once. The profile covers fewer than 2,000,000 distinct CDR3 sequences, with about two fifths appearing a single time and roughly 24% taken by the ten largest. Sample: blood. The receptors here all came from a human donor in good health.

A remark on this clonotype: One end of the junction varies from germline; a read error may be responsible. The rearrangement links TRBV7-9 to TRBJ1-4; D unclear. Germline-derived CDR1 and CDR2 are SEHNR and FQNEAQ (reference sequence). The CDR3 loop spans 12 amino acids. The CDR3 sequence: CAISLGLGELFF. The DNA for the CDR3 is TGTGCCATCAGCCTCGGATTAGGAGAACTGTTTTTT.

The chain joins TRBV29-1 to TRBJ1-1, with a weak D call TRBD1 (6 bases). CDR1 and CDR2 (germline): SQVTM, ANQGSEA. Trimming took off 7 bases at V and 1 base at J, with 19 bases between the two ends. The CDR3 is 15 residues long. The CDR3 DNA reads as TGCAGCGCTCGCGTGGGGGGCTCGGGGAACACTGAAGCTTTCTTT. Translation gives CSARVGGSGNTEAFF.

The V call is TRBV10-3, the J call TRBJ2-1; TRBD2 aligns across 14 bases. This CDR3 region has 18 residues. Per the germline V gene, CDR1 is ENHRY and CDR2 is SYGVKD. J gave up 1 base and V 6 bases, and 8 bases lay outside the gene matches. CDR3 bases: TGTGCCATCAGCCCCGGGACTAGCGGGGGCCATTCCTACAATGAGCAGTTCTTC. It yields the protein CAISPGTSGGHSYNEQFF.

CDR3 loop: CASSSAGETQFF. In DNA form, the CDR3 reads TGTGCCAGCAGCTCTGCTGGGGAGACCCAGTTCTTC. The chain couples TRBV7-6 to TRBJ2-1; D is possibly TRBD2 (5 bases). CDR1 SGHVS and CDR2 FNYEAQ come from the germline V gene. CDR3 length equals 12 residues. Trimming removed 4 bases at V and 13 bases at J, with 14 bases between.

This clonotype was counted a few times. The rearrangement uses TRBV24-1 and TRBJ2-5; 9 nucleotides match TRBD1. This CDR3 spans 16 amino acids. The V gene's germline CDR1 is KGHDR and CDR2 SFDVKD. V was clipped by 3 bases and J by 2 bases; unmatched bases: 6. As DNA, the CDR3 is TGTGCCACCAGTGATCCCGGGACAGGGCATCAAGAGACCCAGTACTTC. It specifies CATSDPGTGHQETQYF.

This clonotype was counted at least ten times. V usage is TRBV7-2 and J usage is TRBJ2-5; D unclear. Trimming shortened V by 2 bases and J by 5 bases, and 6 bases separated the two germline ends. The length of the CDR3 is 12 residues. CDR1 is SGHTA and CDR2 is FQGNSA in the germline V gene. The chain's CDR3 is CASSLNLETQYF. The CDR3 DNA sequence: TGTGCCAGCAGCTTAAACCTTGAGACCCAGTACTTC.

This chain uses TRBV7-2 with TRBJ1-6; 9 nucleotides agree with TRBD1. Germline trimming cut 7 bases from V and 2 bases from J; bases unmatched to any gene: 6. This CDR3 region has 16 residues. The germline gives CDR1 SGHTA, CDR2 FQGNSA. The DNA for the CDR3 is TGTGCCAGCATCCCCACAGGGGGCGCCTATAATTCACCCCTCCACTTT. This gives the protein CASIPTGGAYNSPLHF.

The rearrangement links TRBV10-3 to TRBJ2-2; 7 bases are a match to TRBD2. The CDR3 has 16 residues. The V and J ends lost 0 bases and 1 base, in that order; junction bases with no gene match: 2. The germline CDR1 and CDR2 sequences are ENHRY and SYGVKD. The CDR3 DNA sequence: TGTGCCATCAGTGAGTCGGGAGGGTGGAACACCGGGGAGCTGTTTTTT. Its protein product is CAISESGGWNTGELFF.

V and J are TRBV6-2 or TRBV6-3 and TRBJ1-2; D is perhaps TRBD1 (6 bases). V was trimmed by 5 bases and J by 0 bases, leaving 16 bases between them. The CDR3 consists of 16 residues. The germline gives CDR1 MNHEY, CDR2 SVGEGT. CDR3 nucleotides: TGTGCCAGCAGTACCTGGGAGGGGGTAGCTAACTATGGCTACACCTTC. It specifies CASSTWEGVANYGYTF.

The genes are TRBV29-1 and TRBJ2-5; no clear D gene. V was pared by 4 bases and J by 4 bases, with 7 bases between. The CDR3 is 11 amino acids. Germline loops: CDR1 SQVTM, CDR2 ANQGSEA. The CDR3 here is CSVAGRETQYF. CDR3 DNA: TGCAGCGTTGCAGGCCGAGAGACCCAGTACTTC.

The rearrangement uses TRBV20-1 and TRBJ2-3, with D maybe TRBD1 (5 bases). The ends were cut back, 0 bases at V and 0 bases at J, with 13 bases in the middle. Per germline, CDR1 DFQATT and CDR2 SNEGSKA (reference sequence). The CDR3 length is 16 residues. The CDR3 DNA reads TGCAGTGCTAGAGATAGGGGAACCTCTAGCACAGATACGCAGTATTTT. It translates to CSARDRGTSSTDTQYF.

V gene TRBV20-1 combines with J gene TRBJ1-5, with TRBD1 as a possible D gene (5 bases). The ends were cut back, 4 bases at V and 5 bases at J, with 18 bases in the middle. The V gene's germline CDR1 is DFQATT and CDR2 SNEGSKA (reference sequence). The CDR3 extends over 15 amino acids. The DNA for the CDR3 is TGCAGTGCTACGCGGCGGCAGGGTGAGGATCAGCCCCAGCATTTT. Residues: CSATRRQGEDQPQHF.

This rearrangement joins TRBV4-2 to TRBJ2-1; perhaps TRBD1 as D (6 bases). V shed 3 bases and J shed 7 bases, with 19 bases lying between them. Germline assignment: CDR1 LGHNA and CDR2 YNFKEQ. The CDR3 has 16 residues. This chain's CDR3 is CASSHLKGDTRNEQFF. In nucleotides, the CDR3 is TGTGCCAGCAGCCACCTCAAGGGGGATACTAGGAATGAGCAGTTCTTC.

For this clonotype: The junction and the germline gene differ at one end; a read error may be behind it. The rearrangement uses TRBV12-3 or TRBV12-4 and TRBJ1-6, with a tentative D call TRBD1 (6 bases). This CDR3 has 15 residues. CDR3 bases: TGTGCCAGCAGTTACCAGGACAGCCATAATTCACACCTCCACTTT. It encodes CASSYQDSHNSHLHF.

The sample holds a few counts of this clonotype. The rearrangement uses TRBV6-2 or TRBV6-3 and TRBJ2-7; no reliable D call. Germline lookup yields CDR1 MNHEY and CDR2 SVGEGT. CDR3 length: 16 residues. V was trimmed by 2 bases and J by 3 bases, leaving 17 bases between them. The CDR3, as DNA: TGTGCCAGCAGTTACGTCCAAGGAAGTCCCATCTACGAGCAGTACTTC. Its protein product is CASSYVQGSPIYEQYF.

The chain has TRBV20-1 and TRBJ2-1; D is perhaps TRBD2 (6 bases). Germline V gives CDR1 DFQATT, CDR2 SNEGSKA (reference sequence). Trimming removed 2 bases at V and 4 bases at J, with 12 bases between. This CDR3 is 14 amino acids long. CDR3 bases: TGCAGTGCTAGAATGGCGGGGAGGTACAATGAGCAGTTCTTC. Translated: CSARMAGRYNEQFF.

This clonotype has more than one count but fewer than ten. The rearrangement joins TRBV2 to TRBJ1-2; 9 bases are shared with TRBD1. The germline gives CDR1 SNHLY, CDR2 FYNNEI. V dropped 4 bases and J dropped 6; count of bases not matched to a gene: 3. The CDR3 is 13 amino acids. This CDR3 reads CASSVDRGHGYTF. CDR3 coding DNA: TGTGCCAGCAGTGTGGACAGGGGACATGGCTACACCTTC.

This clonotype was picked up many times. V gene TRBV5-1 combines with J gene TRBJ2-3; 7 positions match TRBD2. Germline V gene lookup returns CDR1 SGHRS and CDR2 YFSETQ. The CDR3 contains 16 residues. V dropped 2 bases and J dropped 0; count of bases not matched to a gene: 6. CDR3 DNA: TGCGCCAGCAGCTTCCGTACTAGCGCAAGCACAGATACGCAGTATTTT. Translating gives CASSFRTSASTDTQYF.

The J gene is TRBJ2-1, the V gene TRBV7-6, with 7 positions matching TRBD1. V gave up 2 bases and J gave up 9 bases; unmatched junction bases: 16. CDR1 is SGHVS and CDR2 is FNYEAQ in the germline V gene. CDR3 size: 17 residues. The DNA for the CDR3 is TGTGCCAGCAGCTTAAGGGCTCAGGGGGTCGTATTAGGTGAGCAGTTCTTC. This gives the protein CASSLRAQGVVLGEQFF.

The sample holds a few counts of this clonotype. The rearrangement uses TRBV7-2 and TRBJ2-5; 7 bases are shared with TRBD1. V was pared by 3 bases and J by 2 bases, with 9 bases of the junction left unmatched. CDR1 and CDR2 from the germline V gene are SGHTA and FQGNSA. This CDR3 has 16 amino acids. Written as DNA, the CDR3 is TGTGCCAGCAGCTTTTCTAGGACAGGATGGCAAGAGACCCAGTACTTC. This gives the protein CASSFSRTGWQETQYF.

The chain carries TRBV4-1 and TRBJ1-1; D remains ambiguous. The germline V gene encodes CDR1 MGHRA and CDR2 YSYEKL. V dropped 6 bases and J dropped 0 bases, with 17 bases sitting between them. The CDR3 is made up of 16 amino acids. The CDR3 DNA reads TGCGCCAGCAGAGTTCCGGGAACACTTCTGAACACTGAAGCTTTCTTT. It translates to CASRVPGTLLNTEAFF.

The CDR3 sequence: CASSWWTEGNYGYTF. As DNA, the CDR3 is TGTGCCAGCAGCTGGTGGACTGAAGGAAACTATGGCTACACCTTC. This chain joins TRBV5-6 and TRBJ1-2; D call uncertain. V shed 3 bases and J shed 2 bases, with 14 bases lying between them. This CDR3 has 15 residues. Germline V gene lookup returns CDR1 SGHDT and CDR2 YYEEEE.

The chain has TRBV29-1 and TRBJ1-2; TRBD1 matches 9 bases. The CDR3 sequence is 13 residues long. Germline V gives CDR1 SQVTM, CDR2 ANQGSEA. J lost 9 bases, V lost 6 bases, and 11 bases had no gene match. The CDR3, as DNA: TGCAGCGTCACAGGACAGGGGTGGTATAGCTACACCTTC. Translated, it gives CSVTGQGWYSYTF.

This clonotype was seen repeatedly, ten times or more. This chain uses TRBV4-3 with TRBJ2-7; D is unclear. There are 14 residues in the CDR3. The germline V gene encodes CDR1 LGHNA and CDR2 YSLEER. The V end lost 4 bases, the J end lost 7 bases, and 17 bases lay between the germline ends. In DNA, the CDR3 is TGCGCCAGCAGCCTAGGGATCCTCTCCTTGGAGCAGTACTTC. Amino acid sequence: CASSLGILSLEQYF.

CDR3 sequence: CSVVVGSHGYTF. Here the CDR3 DNA reads TGCAGCGTTGTGGTCGGGTCCCATGGCTACACCTTC. The gene calls are TRBV29-1 and TRBJ1-2; D ambiguous. The ends were cut back, 4 bases at V and 6 bases at J, with 12 bases in the middle. This CDR3 contains 12 residues. Germline V gene lookup returns CDR1 SQVTM and CDR2 ANQGSEA.

Here the CDR3 reads CATSDPPHHNEQFF. The DNA for the CDR3 is TGTGCCACCAGTGACCCACCCCATCACAATGAGCAGTTCTTC. This chain uses TRBV15 with TRBJ2-1; D not certain. There are 14 residues in the CDR3. Trimming took 6 bases from V and 5 from J, leaving 14 bases between them. The germline CDR1 and CDR2 sequences are LNHNV and YYDKDF (reference sequence).

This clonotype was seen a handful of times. Here the CDR3 DNA reads TGCGCCAGCAGCCACCTGCAGGGGACTGTAGAGGGCTACACCTTC. This codes for CASSHLQGTVEGYTF. This chain uses TRBV4-3 with TRBJ1-2; D is possibly TRBD1 (6 bases). CDR1 is LGHNA, CDR2 YSLEER, per germline. The CDR3 totals 15 residues. V was cut by 3 bases and J by 8 bases, with 19 bases left in between.

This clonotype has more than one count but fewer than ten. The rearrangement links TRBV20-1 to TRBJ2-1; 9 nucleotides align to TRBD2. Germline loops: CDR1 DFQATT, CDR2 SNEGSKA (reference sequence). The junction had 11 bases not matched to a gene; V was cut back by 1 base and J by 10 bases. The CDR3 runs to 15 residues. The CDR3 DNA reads TGCAGTGCTAGAGCGCGGGGGGGCCCCTACTGGGAGCAGTTCTTC. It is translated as CSARARGGPYWEQFF.